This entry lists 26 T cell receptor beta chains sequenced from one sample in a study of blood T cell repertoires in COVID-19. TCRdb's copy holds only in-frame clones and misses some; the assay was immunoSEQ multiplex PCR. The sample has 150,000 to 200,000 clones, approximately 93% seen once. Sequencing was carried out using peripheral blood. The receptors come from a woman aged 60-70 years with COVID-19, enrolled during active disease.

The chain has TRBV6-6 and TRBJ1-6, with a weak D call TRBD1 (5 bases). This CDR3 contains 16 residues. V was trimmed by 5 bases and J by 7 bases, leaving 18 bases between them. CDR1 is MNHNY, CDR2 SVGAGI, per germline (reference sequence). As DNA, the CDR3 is TGTGCCAGCAGTAAACGGAGGGACCTCATGAATTCACCCCTCCACTTT. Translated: CASSKRRDLMNSPLHF.

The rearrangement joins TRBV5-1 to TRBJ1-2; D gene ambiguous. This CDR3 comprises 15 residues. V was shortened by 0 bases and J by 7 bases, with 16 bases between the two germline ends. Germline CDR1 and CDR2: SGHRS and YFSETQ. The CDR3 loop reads CASSLVASTRSGYTF. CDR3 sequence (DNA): TGCGCCAGCAGCTTGGTAGCCAGTACTCGGAGTGGCTACACCTTC.

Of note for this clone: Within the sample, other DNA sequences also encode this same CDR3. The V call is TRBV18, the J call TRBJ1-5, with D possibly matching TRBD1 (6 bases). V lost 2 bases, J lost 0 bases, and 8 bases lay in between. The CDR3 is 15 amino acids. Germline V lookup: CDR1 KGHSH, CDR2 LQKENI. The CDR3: CASSPSGASNQPQHF. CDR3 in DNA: TGTGCCAGCTCACCATCAGGGGCTAGCAATCAGCCCCAGCATTTT.

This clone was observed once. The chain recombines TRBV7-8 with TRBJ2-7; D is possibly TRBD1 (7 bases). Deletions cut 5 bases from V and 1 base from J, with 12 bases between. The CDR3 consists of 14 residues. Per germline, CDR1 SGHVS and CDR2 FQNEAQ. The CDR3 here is CASSAGQFSYEQYF. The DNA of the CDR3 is TGTGCCAGCAGCGCGGGACAGTTTTCCTACGAGCAGTACTTC.

The CDR3 loop is CASLSGPDREIGYNSPLHF. The CDR3 bases are TGCGCCAGCTTGAGTGGCCCCGACAGGGAAATTGGGTATAATTCACCCCTCCACTTT. V is TRBV10-2 and J is TRBJ1-6; 7 nucleotides agree with TRBD1. The CDR3 spans 19 residues. The V segment lost 8 bases and the J segment 4 bases; nucleotides outside the gene matches: 20. The germline V gene encodes CDR1 WSHSY and CDR2 SAAADI.

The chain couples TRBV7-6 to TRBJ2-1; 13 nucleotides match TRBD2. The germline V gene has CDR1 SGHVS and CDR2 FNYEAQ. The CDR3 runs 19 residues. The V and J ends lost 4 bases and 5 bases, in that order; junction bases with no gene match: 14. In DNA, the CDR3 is TGTGCCAGCAGCTCCTTACCTCGACTAGCGGGGGGTACCGACAATGAGCAGTTCTTC. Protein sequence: CASSSLPRLAGGTDNEQFF.

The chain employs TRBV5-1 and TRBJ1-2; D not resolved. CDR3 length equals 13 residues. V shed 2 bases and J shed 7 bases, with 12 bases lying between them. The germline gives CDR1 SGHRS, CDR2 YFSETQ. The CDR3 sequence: CASSLRGISGYTF. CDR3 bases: TGCGCCAGCAGCTTACGGGGAATAAGTGGCTACACCTTC. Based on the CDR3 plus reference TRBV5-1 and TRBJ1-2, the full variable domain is KAGVTQTPRYLIKTRGQQVTLSCSPISGHRSVSWYQQTPGQGLQFLFEYFSETQRNKGNFPGRFSGRQFSNSRSEMNVSTLELGDSALYLCASSLRGISGYTFGSGTRLTVV.

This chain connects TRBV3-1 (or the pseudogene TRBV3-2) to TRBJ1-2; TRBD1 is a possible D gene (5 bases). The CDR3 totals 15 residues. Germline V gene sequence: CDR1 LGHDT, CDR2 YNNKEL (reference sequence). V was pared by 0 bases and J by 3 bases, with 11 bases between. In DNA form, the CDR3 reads TGTGCCAGCAGCCAAGATCTTGGCAGGGACTATGGCTACACCTTC. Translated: CASSQDLGRDYGYTF.

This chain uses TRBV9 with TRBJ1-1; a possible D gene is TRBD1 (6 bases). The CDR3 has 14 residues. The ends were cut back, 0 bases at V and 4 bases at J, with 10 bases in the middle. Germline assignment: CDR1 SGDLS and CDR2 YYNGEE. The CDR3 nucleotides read TGTGCCAGCAGCGTAGATCACAGGGCCACTGAAGCTTTCTTT. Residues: CASSVDHRATEAFF.

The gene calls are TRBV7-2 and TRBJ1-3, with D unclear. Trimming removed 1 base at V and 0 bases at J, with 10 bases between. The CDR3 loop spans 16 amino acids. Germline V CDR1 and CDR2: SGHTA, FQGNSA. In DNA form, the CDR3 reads TGTGCCAGCAGCTTAGATCCGGGTTTCTCTGGAAACACCATATATTTT. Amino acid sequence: CASSLDPGFSGNTIYF. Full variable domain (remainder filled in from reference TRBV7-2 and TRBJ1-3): GAGVSQSPSNKVTEKGKDVELRCDPISGHTALYWYRQSLGQGLEFLIYFQGNSAPDKSGLPSDRFSAERTGGSVSTLTIQRTQQEDSAVYLCASSLDPGFSGNTIYFGEGSWLTVV.

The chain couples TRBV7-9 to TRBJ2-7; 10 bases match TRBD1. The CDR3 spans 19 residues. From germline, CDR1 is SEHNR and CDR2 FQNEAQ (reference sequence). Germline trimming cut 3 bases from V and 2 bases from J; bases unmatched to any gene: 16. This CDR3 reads CASSLGRQGAGYGTYEQYF. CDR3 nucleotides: TGTGCCAGCAGCTTGGGACGACAGGGGGCGGGTTACGGGACCTACGAGCAGTACTTC.

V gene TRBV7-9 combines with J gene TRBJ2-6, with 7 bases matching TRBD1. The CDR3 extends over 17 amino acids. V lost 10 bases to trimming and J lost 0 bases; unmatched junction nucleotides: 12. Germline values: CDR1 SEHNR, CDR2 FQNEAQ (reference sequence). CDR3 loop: CATYFGQVDSGANVLTF. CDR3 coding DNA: TGTGCCACCTACTTTGGACAGGTCGACTCTGGGGCCAACGTCCTGACTTTC.

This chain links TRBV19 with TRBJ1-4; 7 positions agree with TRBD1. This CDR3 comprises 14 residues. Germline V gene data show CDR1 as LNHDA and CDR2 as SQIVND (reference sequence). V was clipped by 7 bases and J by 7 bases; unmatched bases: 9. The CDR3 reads CASTRQGGGEKLFF. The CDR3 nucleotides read TGTGCCAGTACCCGACAGGGTGGCGGTGAAAAACTGTTTTTT.

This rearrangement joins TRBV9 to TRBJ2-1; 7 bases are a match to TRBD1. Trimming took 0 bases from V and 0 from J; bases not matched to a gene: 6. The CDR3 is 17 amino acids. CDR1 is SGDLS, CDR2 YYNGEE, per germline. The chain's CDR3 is CASSVGGGQFSYNEQFF. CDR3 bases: TGTGCCAGCAGCGTAGGAGGGGGACAGTTCTCCTACAATGAGCAGTTCTTC. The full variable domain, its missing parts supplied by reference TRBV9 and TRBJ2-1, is DSGVTQTPKHLITATGQRVTLRCSPRSGDLSVYWYQQSLDQGLQFLIQYYNGEERAKGNILERFSAQQFPDLHSELNLSSLELGDSALYFCASSVGGGQFSYNEQFFGPGTRLTVL.

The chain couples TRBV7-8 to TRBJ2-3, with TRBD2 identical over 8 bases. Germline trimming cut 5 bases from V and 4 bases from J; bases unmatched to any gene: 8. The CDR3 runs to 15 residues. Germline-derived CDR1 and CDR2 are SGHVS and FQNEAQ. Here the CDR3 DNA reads TGTGCCAGCAGCCCAACCGGGGGGGCCGCAGATACGCAGTATTTT. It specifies CASSPTGGAADTQYF.

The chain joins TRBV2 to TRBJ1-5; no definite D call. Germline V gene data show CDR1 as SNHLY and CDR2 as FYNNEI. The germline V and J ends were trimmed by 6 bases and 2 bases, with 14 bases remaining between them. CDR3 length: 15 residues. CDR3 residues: CASSPGLRGNQPQHF. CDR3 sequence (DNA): TGTGCCAGCAGCCCCGGACTGAGGGGCAATCAGCCCCAGCATTTT.

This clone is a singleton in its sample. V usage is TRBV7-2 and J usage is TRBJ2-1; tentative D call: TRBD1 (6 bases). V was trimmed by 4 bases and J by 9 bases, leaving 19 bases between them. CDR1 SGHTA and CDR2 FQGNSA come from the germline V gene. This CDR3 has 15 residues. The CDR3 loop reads CASSSYRDRFSEQFF. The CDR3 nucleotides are TGTGCCAGCAGCTCGTACAGGGACCGTTTTTCTGAGCAGTTCTTC.

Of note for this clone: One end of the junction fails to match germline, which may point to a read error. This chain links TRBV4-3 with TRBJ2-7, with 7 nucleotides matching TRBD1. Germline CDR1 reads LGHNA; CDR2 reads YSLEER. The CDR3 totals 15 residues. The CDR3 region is CASSQDLGQRRNYVF. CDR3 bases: TGCGCCAGCAGCCAAGATCTGGGACAGCGAAGAAATTATGTCTTC.

CDR3 DNA: TGTGCCAGCGGAACAGACAGGCTCGCAACTAATGAAAAACTGTTTTTT. Protein product: CASGTDRLATNEKLFF. The chain employs TRBV27 and TRBJ1-4; tentatively, D is TRBD1 (6 bases). The V end was cut by 8 bases, the J end by 0 bases, with 16 bases between. Germline values: CDR1 MNHEY, CDR2 SMNVEV (reference sequence). The CDR3 consists of 16 residues.

CDR3 in amino acids: CASSQQDRQNQPQHF. In nucleotides, the CDR3 is TGTGCCAGCAGCCAGCAGGACAGACAAAATCAGCCCCAGCATTTT. The rearrangement uses TRBV4-2 and TRBJ1-5; a possible D gene is TRBD1 (6 bases). The CDR3 totals 15 residues. Per the germline V gene, CDR1 is LGHNA and CDR2 is YNFKEQ. Trimming removed 3 bases from V and 4 bases from J, with 13 bases in between.

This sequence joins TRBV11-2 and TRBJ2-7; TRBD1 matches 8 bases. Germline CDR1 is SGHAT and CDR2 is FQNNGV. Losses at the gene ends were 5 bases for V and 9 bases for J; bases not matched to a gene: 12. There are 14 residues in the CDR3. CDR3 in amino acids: CASSGQGGGAWQYF. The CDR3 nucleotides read TGTGCCAGCAGCGGACAGGGAGGAGGCGCCTGGCAGTACTTC.

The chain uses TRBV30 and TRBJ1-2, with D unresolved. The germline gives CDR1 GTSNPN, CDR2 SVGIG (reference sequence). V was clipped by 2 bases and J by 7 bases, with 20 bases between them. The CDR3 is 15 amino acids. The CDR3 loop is CAWSMGFGQRGGYTF. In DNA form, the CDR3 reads TGTGCCTGGAGTATGGGATTCGGTCAACGGGGTGGCTACACCTTC.

The CDR3 nucleotides read TGTGCCAGCAGTCCGCGACAGCACACTGAAGCTTTCTTT. Translating gives CASSPRQHTEAFF. J is TRBJ1-1 and V is TRBV27, with D possibly TRBD1 on 5 matching bases. The CDR3 loop spans 13 amino acids. Germline-derived CDR1 and CDR2 are MNHEY and SMNVEV (reference sequence). V lost 5 bases and J 3 bases, leaving 10 bases between the germline ends.

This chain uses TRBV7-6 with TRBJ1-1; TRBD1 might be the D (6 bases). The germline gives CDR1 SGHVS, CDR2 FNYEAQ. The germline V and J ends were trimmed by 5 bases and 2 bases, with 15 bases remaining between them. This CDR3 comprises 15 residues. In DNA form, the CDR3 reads TGTGCCAGCAGCCCGCAGACAGGACCTAACACTGAAGCTTTCTTT. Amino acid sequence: CASSPQTGPNTEAFF.

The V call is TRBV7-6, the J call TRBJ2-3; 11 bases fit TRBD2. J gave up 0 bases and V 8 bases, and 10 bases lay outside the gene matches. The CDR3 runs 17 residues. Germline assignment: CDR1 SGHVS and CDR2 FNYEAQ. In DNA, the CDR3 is TGTGCCAGCCAGGGACTAGCGGAAAGTACTAGCACAGATACGCAGTATTTT. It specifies CASQGLAESTSTDTQYF.

For the CDR3, the DNA is TGTGCCAGCAGCGTAGAAACAGAGTCACCCCTCCACTTT. Protein sequence: CASSVETESPLHF. This rearrangement joins TRBV9 to TRBJ1-6; D gene uncertain. Germline V gives CDR1 SGDLS, CDR2 YYNGEE. V dropped 0 bases and J dropped 10 bases, with 8 bases sitting between them. CDR3 length: 13 residues.